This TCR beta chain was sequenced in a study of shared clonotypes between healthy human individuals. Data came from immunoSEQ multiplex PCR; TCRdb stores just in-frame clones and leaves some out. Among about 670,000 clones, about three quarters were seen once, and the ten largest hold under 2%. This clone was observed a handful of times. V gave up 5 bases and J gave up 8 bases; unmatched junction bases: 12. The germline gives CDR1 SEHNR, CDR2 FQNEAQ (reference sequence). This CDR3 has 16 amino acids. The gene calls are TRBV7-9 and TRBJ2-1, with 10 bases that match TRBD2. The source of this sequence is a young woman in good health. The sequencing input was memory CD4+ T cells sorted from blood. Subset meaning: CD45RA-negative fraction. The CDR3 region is CASSTSTSGWLDEQFF. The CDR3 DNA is TGTGCCAGCAGCACCTCGACTAGCGGGTGGTTGGATGAGCAGTTCTTC.